These 2 T cell receptor beta chains share one sample of origin, sequenced in a study of cytomegalovirus exposure and HLA in healthy donors. PCR used 60 Vbeta primers and 13 Jbeta primers. Only in-frame clones appear in the TCRdb table, and some are missing; sequencing was by immunoSEQ multiplex PCR. The sample includes around 48,000 clones. Sequencing was carried out using PBMCs. The receptors come from a female donor in good health and CMV-seronegative.

The J gene is TRBJ1-5, the V gene TRBV30; D is ambiguous. The CDR3 extends over 13 amino acids. Per the germline V gene, CDR1 is GTSNPN and CDR2 is SVGIG (reference sequence). The V and J ends lost 0 bases and 6 bases respectively, with 9 bases between them. CDR3 coding DNA: TGTGCCTGGAGTGTCGCGGATTCTCAGCCCCAGCATTTT. Translated: CAWSVADSQPQHF.

The rearrangement uses TRBV30 and TRBJ1-6, with no clear D. The germline V and J ends were trimmed by 1 base and 5 bases, with 18 bases remaining between them. The germline V gene encodes CDR1 GTSNPN and CDR2 SVGIG (reference sequence). This CDR3 has 17 residues. The CDR3 nucleotides are TGTGCCTGGAGTGACTGGGCAGACCTTTTGCATAATTCACCCCTCCACTTT. Translation: CAWSDWADLLHNSPLHF.